Each of the 20 T cell receptor beta chains below was sequenced from the same sample in a study of technical replicates of blood from a few donors. This table comes from immunoSEQ multiplex PCR, and its TCRdb copy is limited to in-frame clones, with some not included. The table has roughly 87,000 clones, around nine tenths seen once. Sequencing was carried out using T cells isolated from PBMCs. The receptors were sampled from a human donor in good health.

This clone counts as medium-sized. The J gene is TRBJ1-5, the V gene TRBV28, with a weak D call TRBD1 (6 bases). The CDR3 is made up of 15 amino acids. The V gene lost 1 base and the J gene lost 2 bases, with 9 bases spanning the gap. The germline gives CDR1 MDHEN, CDR2 SYDVKM. The CDR3, as DNA: TGTGCCAGCAGTTTATTACAGGGTGGCAATCAGCCCCAGCATTTT. Its protein product is CASSLLQGGNQPQHF.

The rearrangement uses TRBV10-3 and TRBJ1-2; D remains unclear. Germline V gives CDR1 ENHRY, CDR2 SYGVKD. The CDR3 is made up of 15 amino acids. The germline V and J ends were trimmed by 3 bases and 2 bases, with 13 bases remaining between them. The CDR3 protein is CAISEEGGLNYGYTF. In nucleotides, the CDR3 is TGTGCCATCAGTGAAGAAGGAGGGTTAAACTATGGCTACACCTTC.

The V and J genes are TRBV28 and TRBJ2-6, with 7 bases aligning to TRBD2. CDR3 length: 17 amino acids. Germline V gene data show CDR1 as MDHEN and CDR2 as SYDVKM. The ends lost 1 base at V and 2 bases at J; junction bases unmatched: 5. The chain's CDR3 is CASSLFGRGTGANVLTF. CDR3 sequence (DNA): TGTGCCAGCAGTTTATTTGGGAGGGGTACTGGGGCCAACGTCCTGACTTTC.

The chain carries TRBV27 and TRBJ2-7; a possible D gene is TRBD2 (6 bases). V lost 1 base to trimming and J lost 3 bases, with 7 bases between them. The CDR3 length is 13 residues. The germline V gene encodes CDR1 MNHEY and CDR2 SMNVEV (reference sequence). The CDR3: CASSLWGGYEQYF. The CDR3, as DNA: TGTGCCAGCAGTTTATGGGGAGGCTACGAGCAGTACTTC.

CDR3 DNA: TGTGCCATCAGTGAGCGGGGGACAGGGACTGACACCATATATTTT. It yields the protein CAISERGTGTDTIYF. The chain has TRBV10-3 and TRBJ1-3, with 9 bases fitting TRBD1. The V gene's germline CDR1 is ENHRY and CDR2 SYGVKD. This CDR3 is built from 15 residues. After removal of 2 bases from V and 8 bases from J, the junction contained 7 bases not matched to a gene.

Only a few counts were recorded for this clone. This chain connects TRBV14 to TRBJ1-1; D call uncertain. The CDR3 is 14 residues long. V lost 3 bases and J lost 0, with 8 bases in between. The V gene's germline CDR1 is SGHDN and CDR2 FVKESK. CDR3 DNA: TGTGCCAGCAGCCACATAACAGTGAACACTGAAGCTTTCTTT. Translation: CASSHITVNTEAFF.

The chain employs TRBV27 and TRBJ1-1; D perhaps matches TRBD1 (5 bases). The length of the CDR3 is 14 residues. V was clipped by 3 bases and J by 6 bases, with 14 bases between them. CDR1 and CDR2 (germline): MNHEY, SMNVEV (reference sequence). CDR3 sequence: CASSLQGNWAEAFF. For the CDR3, the DNA is TGTGCCAGCAGTTTGCAGGGCAATTGGGCTGAAGCTTTCTTT.

This chain uses TRBV7-6 with TRBJ1-1, with 8 positions matching TRBD1. There are 15 residues in the CDR3. V lost 3 bases and J lost 1; bases outside the gene matches: 4. Per the germline V gene, CDR1 is SGHVS and CDR2 is FNYEAQ. CDR3 nucleotides: TGTGCCAGCAGCTTCAACAGGGGGGCGAACACTGAAGCTTTCTTT. This sequence encodes CASSFNRGANTEAFF.

The CDR3 nucleotides are TGCGCCAGCAGCCAAAGGAGGACGGTCCCCTACGAGCAGTACTTC. The encoded protein is CASSQRRTVPYEQYF. The gene calls are TRBV4-3 and TRBJ2-7; tentative D call: TRBD2 (5 bases). Per the germline V gene, CDR1 is LGHNA and CDR2 is YSLEER. The CDR3 spans 15 residues. V was pared by 2 bases and J by 2 bases, with 13 bases between.

The gene calls are TRBV28 and TRBJ2-7, with 7 bases identical to TRBD2. This CDR3 is 18 amino acids long. Germline V gives CDR1 MDHEN, CDR2 SYDVKM. J was trimmed by 2 bases and V by 3 bases; bases with no gene match: 16. CDR3 bases: TGTGCCAGCAGTTTTGGGATTACTAGCGACCGAGTCACCTACGAGCAGTACTTC. Translated, it gives CASSFGITSDRVTYEQYF.

V and J are TRBV4-1 and TRBJ2-7; 14 bases match TRBD2. Trimming cost V 4 bases and J 1 base; bases outside gene matches: 9. This CDR3 has 18 residues. Germline-derived CDR1 and CDR2 are MGHRA and YSYEKL. The CDR3 nucleotides are TGCGCCAGCAGCCCTCAATCCGGGACTAGCGGGAGATCCTACGAGCAGTACTTC. Residues: CASSPQSGTSGRSYEQYF.

V usage is TRBV10-3 and J usage is TRBJ2-7, with 11 bases matching TRBD2. Germline V gene lookup returns CDR1 ENHRY and CDR2 SYGVKD. The CDR3 length is 17 residues. The V segment lost 4 bases and the J segment 4 bases; nucleotides outside the gene matches: 12. CDR3 sequence: CAISGVSGRANVYEQYF. CDR3 DNA sequence: TGTGCCATCAGTGGTGTTAGCGGGAGGGCCAATGTTTACGAGCAGTACTTC.

The chain employs TRBV13 and TRBJ2-3; 7 bases fit TRBD2. CDR3 length equals 16 residues. The germline V gene has CDR1 PRHDT and CDR2 FYEKMQ (reference sequence). Germline trimming cut 5 bases from V and 1 base from J; bases unmatched to any gene: 9. CDR3 in DNA: TGTGCCAGCAGCGCCACGCGGGGAGGGGGCACAGATACGCAGTATTTT. Translating gives CASSATRGGGTDTQYF.

The chain recombines TRBV6-1 with TRBJ2-7; D gene ambiguous. From germline, CDR1 is MNHNS and CDR2 SASEGT. V gave up 7 bases and J gave up 0 bases, with 13 bases separating them. This CDR3 spans 14 amino acids. The CDR3, as DNA: TGTGCCAGCACCTCCCGGAGCAGCTCCTACGAGCAGTACTTC. As protein: CASTSRSSSYEQYF.

The chain is built from TRBV7-9 and TRBJ2-1; 8 bases fit TRBD2. CDR1 is SEHNR, CDR2 FQNEAQ, per germline (reference sequence). The length of the CDR3 is 16 residues. V lost 4 bases and J lost 7; bases outside the gene matches: 12. The CDR3 DNA follows: TGTGCCAGCAGCTCCCCCCGAGCGGGGGCGAGAAATGAGCAGTTCTTC. Its protein is CASSSPRAGARNEQFF.

The chain links TRBV7-9 to TRBJ2-1; 7 nucleotides agree with TRBD2. The CDR3 runs 14 residues. The V segment lost 6 bases and the J segment 5 bases; nucleotides outside the gene matches: 7. Germline V CDR1 and CDR2: SEHNR, FQNEAQ (reference sequence). CDR3 nucleotide sequence: TGTGCCAGCAGTCCTACAAGCGGGAACAATGAGCAGTTCTTC. This codes for CASSPTSGNNEQFF.

The chain's CDR3 is CASIASSSYNEQFF. DNA for the CDR3: TGTGCCAGCATTGCTAGCAGCTCCTACAATGAGCAGTTCTTC. V gene TRBV28 combines with J gene TRBJ2-1; the D gene is possibly TRBD2 (5 bases). The CDR3 contains 14 residues. Per the germline V gene, CDR1 is MDHEN and CDR2 is SYDVKM. With 7 bases removed from V and 0 bases from J, the gap between germline ends came to 10 bases.

The chain is built from TRBV5-4 and TRBJ2-7; maybe TRBD2 (6 bases). The CDR3 runs 13 residues. Trimming removed 4 bases at V and 7 bases at J, with 15 bases between. Germline assignment: CDR1 SGHNT and CDR2 YYREEE (reference sequence). DNA for the CDR3: TGTGCCAGCAGCCCTGGGGACTGGGGGGAGCAGTACTTC. Translating gives CASSPGDWGEQYF.

This clone was observed at least ten times. The V call is TRBV6-6, the J call TRBJ1-5; tentative D call: TRBD1 (6 bases). CDR1 and CDR2 from the germline V gene are MNHNY and SVGAGI (reference sequence). With 4 bases removed from V and 3 bases from J, the gap between germline ends came to 16 bases. This CDR3 region has 16 residues. In nucleotides, the CDR3 is TGTGCCAGCAGTTCCCTGGCAGGGGCGACCAATCAGCCCCAGCATTTT. Translated, it gives CASSSLAGATNQPQHF.

This clone was found once. The gene calls are TRBV7-9 and TRBJ2-7; 9 bases map to TRBD1. Germline CDR1 is SEHNR and CDR2 is FQNEAQ (reference sequence). The CDR3 spans 13 residues. The ends lost 7 bases at V and 2 bases at J; junction bases unmatched: 3. CDR3 region: CASIGTGPYEQYF. CDR3 in DNA: TGTGCCAGCATAGGGACAGGGCCCTACGAGCAGTACTTC.